The 22 T cell receptor beta chains given below trace back to one sample, sequenced in a study of CD8+ T cells in alopecia areata. TCR sequencing used cDNA made by reverse transcription of extracted RNA. TCRdb's copy holds only in-frame clones and misses some; the assay was immunoSEQ multiplex PCR. The table has around 140,000 clones, 49% seen once. The sample was CD8+ T cells sorted from blood, taken at week 0. The receptors come from a human donor with alopecia areata.

The chain links TRBV7-8 to TRBJ2-1; D is possibly TRBD1 (5 bases). The length of the CDR3 is 19 residues. Trimming took 5 bases from V and 10 from J, leaving 33 bases between them. Germline CDR1 reads SGHVS; CDR2 reads FQNEAQ. The chain's CDR3 is CASSNLTALGRVRSPEQFF. The CDR3 nucleotides are TGTGCCAGCAGCAATCTTACCGCTCTGGGCAGGGTTCGGTCGCCGGAGCAGTTCTTC.

The CDR3 nucleotides read TGTGCCAGCAGAGTGGACAGTAGCTACGAAGGGCAGTACTTC. Its translation is CASRVDSSYEGQYF. The genes are TRBV27 and TRBJ2-7; possible D gene TRBD1, 6 bases. V lost 6 bases and J 9 bases, leaving 21 bases between the germline ends. The germline gives CDR1 MNHEY, CDR2 SMNVEV (reference sequence). CDR3 length equals 14 residues.

The V and J genes are TRBV2 and TRBJ1-4; 8 bases are shared with TRBD1. J gave up 7 bases and V 2 bases, and 6 bases lay outside the gene matches. CDR3 size: 15 residues. Germline lookup yields CDR1 SNHLY and CDR2 FYNNEI. CDR3 amino acids: CASSERPGGIEKLFF. CDR3 in DNA: TGTGCCAGCAGTGAAAGGCCAGGGGGCATTGAAAAACTGTTTTTT.

The rearrangement links TRBV2 to TRBJ1-1; 7 bases fit TRBD1. This CDR3 spans 11 amino acids. Germline values: CDR1 SNHLY, CDR2 FYNNEI. The junction had 6 bases not matched to a gene; V was cut back by 6 bases and J by 11 bases. The CDR3 nucleotides read TGTGCCAGCAGGGACAGGCGGGTGGCTTTCTTT. Translated: CASRDRRVAFF. Full variable domain (missing parts from reference TRBV2 and TRBJ1-1): EPEVTQTPSHQVTQMGQEVILRCVPISNHLYFYWYRQILGQKVEFLVSFYNNEISEKSEIFDDQFSVERPDGSNFTLKIRSTKLEDSAMYFCASRDRRVAFFGQGTRLTVV.

The chain carries TRBV29-1 and TRBJ2-5, with 8 bases lining up with TRBD1. Germline V gene lookup returns CDR1 SQVTM and CDR2 ANQGSEA. The CDR3 is made up of 12 amino acids. Trimming cost V 7 bases and J 5 bases; bases outside gene matches: 6. CDR3 sequence reads: CSALGTGETQYF. CDR3 bases: TGCAGCGCTCTTGGGACAGGCGAGACCCAGTACTTC.

This clone was picked up one time. V usage is TRBV4-1 and J usage is TRBJ1-6; no clear D. V was clipped by 4 bases and J by 7 bases, with 8 bases between them. Germline V gene lookup returns CDR1 MGHRA and CDR2 YSYEKL. The CDR3 spans 13 residues. For the CDR3, the DNA is TGCGCCAGCAGCCGCCACAGCAATTCACCCCTCCACTTT. Protein: CASSRHSNSPLHF.

This sequence joins TRBV15 and TRBJ2-7, with D perhaps TRBD2 (5 bases). This CDR3 spans 12 amino acids. Deletions cut 5 bases from V and 2 bases from J, with 7 bases between. Germline lookup yields CDR1 LNHNV and CDR2 YYDKDF (reference sequence). The CDR3 sequence is CATSDGTYEQYF. For the CDR3, the DNA is TGTGCCACCAGCGACGGGACCTACGAGCAGTACTTC.

The chain couples TRBV27 to TRBJ2-7; no firm D call. Trimming stripped 3 bases from V and 3 bases from J, with 12 bases between. This CDR3 is built from 14 residues. The V gene's germline CDR1 is MNHEY and CDR2 SMNVEV (reference sequence). The CDR3 loop reads CASSLEGKLYEQYF. In DNA form, the CDR3 reads TGTGCCAGCAGTTTGGAAGGGAAACTCTACGAGCAGTACTTC.

In DNA, the CDR3 is TGTGCCAGCAGTTGGACAGGGATAGAGACCCAGTACTTC. Its translation: CASSWTGIETQYF. The chain joins TRBV6-5 to TRBJ2-5, with 8 bases fitting TRBD1. CDR3 length equals 13 residues. V shed 4 bases and J 4 bases; nucleotides not matched to a gene: 2. Germline CDR1 reads MNHEY; CDR2 reads SVGAGI.

The chain employs TRBV5-1 and TRBJ1-1; D remains unclear. Germline V gene data show CDR1 as SGHRS and CDR2 as YFSETQ. Trimming shortened V by 2 bases and J by 2 bases, and 10 bases separated the two germline ends. CDR3 size: 14 residues. The CDR3 bases are TGCGCCAGCAGCTTTTATGGCTCCAACACTGAAGCTTTCTTT. Protein: CASSFYGSNTEAFF.

The rearrangement links TRBV7-9 to TRBJ2-3; D is uncertain. Trimming pared 3 bases from V and 2 bases from J, leaving 6 bases between. Germline V gene data show CDR1 as SEHNR and CDR2 as FQNEAQ (reference sequence). This CDR3 is 13 amino acids long. CDR3 DNA sequence: TGTGCCAGCAGCTTCATCCTCACAGATACGCAGTATTTT. Encoded protein: CASSFILTDTQYF.

The chain has TRBV6-5 and TRBJ1-6, with unresolved D. Germline CDR1 is MNHEY and CDR2 is SVGAGI. The CDR3 is 13 residues long. Trimming shortened V by 0 bases and J by 7 bases, and 4 bases separated the two germline ends. CDR3 nucleotide sequence: TGTGCCAGCAGTTACTCGACGAATTCACCCCTCCACTTT. Translated: CASSYSTNSPLHF.

The rearrangement joins TRBV29-1 to TRBJ2-2; 12 bases map to TRBD2. The germline CDR1 and CDR2 sequences are SQVTM and ANQGSEA. J gave up 7 bases and V 6 bases, and 9 bases lay outside the gene matches. This CDR3 contains 15 residues. CDR3 region: CSVKLAGGLGGELFF. CDR3 DNA sequence: TGCAGCGTAAAACTAGCGGGGGGCCTGGGCGGGGAGCTGTTTTTT.

V and J are TRBV9 and TRBJ1-1; 7 bases match TRBD1. V was pared by 4 bases and J by 4 bases, with 4 bases of the junction left unmatched. CDR1 is SGDLS and CDR2 is YYNGEE in the germline V gene. The CDR3 has 13 residues. Written as DNA, the CDR3 is TGTGCCAGCAGCTTACAGGGGAGCACTGAAGCTTTCTTT. This encodes CASSLQGSTEAFF.

This clone was recorded many times. The rearrangement links TRBV7-9 to TRBJ1-5, with 7 nucleotides matching TRBD1. This CDR3 is built from 15 residues. The germline gives CDR1 SEHNR, CDR2 FQNEAQ (reference sequence). V lost 5 bases and J lost 1; bases outside the gene matches: 5. The CDR3 is CASSRGTESNQPQHF. CDR3 in DNA: TGTGCCAGCAGCCGAGGGACAGAAAGCAATCAGCCCCAGCATTTT. The entire variable domain, with the rest obtained from reference TRBV7-9 and TRBJ1-5, is as follows: DTGVSQNPRHKITKRGQNVTFRCDPISEHNRLYWYRQTLGQGPEFLTYFQNEAQLEKSRLLSDRFSAERPKGSFSTLEIQRTEQGDSAMYLCASSRGTESNQPQHFGDGTRLSIL.

The chain combines TRBV2 with TRBJ1-1; 9 bases align to TRBD1. Looked up from germline, CDR1 is SNHLY and CDR2 is FYNNEI. Losses at the gene ends were 6 bases for V and 11 bases for J; bases not matched to a gene: 7. The CDR3 consists of 12 residues. In nucleotides, the CDR3 is TGTGCCAGCAGGGGCCGGGACAGGGCGGCTTTCTTT. It yields the protein CASRGRDRAAFF.

This clone was found once. V gene TRBV7-8 combines with J gene TRBJ2-7; perhaps TRBD1 as D (6 bases). The CDR3 runs 15 residues. Germline CDR1 reads SGHVS; CDR2 reads FQNEAQ. Between the trimmed V and J ends, which lost 5 bases and 5 bases, there was a span of 19 bases. The CDR3 is CASSPRGGGYDEQYF. DNA of the CDR3: TGTGCCAGCAGCCCCAGGGGTGGCGGGTACGACGAGCAGTACTTC. The entire variable domain, with the rest obtained from reference TRBV7-8 and TRBJ2-7, is as follows: GAGVSQSPRYKVAKRGQDVALRCDPISGHVSLFWYQQALGQGPEFLTYFQNEAQLDKSGLPSDRFFAERPEGSVSTLKIQRTQQEDSAVYLCASSPRGGGYDEQYFGPGTRLTVT.

The rearrangement uses TRBV7-9 and TRBJ2-1; D is ambiguous. The V and J ends lost 5 bases and 5 bases respectively, with 16 bases between them. Per the germline V gene, CDR1 is SEHNR and CDR2 is FQNEAQ (reference sequence). The length of the CDR3 is 15 residues. The CDR3 reads CASSPDPTINNEQFF. For the CDR3, the DNA is TGTGCCAGCAGCCCCGACCCCACTATTAACAATGAGCAGTTCTTC.

The V and J genes are TRBV13 and TRBJ1-6, with 7 nucleotides matching TRBD1. Germline values: CDR1 PRHDT, CDR2 FYEKMQ (reference sequence). Trimming at V came to 4 bases and at J to 6 bases, leaving 3 bases not matched to a gene. The CDR3 consists of 14 residues. The CDR3 here is CASSSGQSNSPLHF. The CDR3 DNA reads TGTGCCAGCAGCTCGGGACAGTCTAATTCACCCCTCCACTTT.

V is TRBV29-1 and J is TRBJ2-7; TRBD2 aligns across 9 bases. This CDR3 is built from 12 residues. J gave up 2 bases and V 6 bases, and 2 bases lay outside the gene matches. Germline V lookup: CDR1 SQVTM, CDR2 ANQGSEA. The DNA of the CDR3 is TGCAGCGTGGGACTAGCCCCCTACGAGCAGTACTTC. Translated: CSVGLAPYEQYF.

This chain joins TRBV7-2 and TRBJ2-5; 7 nucleotides line up with TRBD2. The CDR3 is 15 amino acids. Germline CDR1 reads SGHTA; CDR2 reads FQGNSA. V lost 1 base to trimming and J lost 2 bases; unmatched junction nucleotides: 4. CDR3 bases: TGTGCCAGCAGCTTAGGAGCGGGGCCGCAAGAGACCCAGTACTTC. It codes for CASSLGAGPQETQYF.

The chain is built from TRBV6-6 and TRBJ1-2, with a possible D match to TRBD1 (6 bases). The V gene's germline CDR1 is MNHNY and CDR2 SVGAGI (reference sequence). The V and J ends lost 6 bases and 4 bases respectively, with 15 bases between them. The CDR3 covers 14 residues. The CDR3 nucleotides read TGTGCCAGCAGCCACCCCGGGACACCCTATGGCTACACCTTC. Protein product: CASSHPGTPYGYTF.